The table lists the clone carrying this T cell receptor (beta chain) with many counts. The CDR3 extends over 11 amino acids. V was cut by 2 bases and J by 11 bases, with 12 bases left in between. CDR1 DFQATT and CDR2 SNEGSKA come from the germline V gene (reference sequence). The sample originates from a study of T cells in Graves' hyperthyroidism and ophthalmopathy. From RNA transcripts, TCR beta CDR3 regions were amplified. HTBI primers were the set used in a first-round RT-PCR of the TCR CDR3. TCRdb itself ran the multiplex PCR reads through MiXCR, one entry per CDR3 protein. The sample contains roughly 300,000 distinct CDR3 sequences, 21% of which appear only once.

The receptor was derived from a woman aged 45-60 years with Graves' hyperthyroidism. The chain links TRBV20-1 to TRBJ1-1; D remains ambiguous. Sample: blood. Here the CDR3 reads CSARRGRSAFF. For the CDR3, the DNA is TGCAGTGCTAGAAGAGGGAGGTCGGCTTTCTTT.